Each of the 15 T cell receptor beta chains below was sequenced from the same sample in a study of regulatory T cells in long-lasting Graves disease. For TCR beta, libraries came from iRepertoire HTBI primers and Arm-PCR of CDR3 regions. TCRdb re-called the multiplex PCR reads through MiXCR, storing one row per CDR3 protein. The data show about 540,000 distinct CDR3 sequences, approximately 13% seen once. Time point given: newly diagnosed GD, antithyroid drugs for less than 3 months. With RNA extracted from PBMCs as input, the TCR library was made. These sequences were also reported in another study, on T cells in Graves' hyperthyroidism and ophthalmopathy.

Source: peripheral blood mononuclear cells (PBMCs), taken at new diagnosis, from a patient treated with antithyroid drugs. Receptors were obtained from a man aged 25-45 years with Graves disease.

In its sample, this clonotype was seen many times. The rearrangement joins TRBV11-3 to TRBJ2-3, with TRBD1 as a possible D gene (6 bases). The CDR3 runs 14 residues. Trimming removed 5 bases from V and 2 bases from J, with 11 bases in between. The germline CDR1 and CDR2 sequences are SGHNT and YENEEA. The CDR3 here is CASSARGVTDTQYF. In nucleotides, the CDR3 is TGTGCCAGCAGCGCCAGGGGAGTCACAGATACGCAGTATTTT.

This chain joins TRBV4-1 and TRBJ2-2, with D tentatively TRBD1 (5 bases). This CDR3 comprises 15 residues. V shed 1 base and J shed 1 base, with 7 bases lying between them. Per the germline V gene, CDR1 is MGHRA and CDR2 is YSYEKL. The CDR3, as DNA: TGCGCCAGCAGCCAAGTCGACAGGAACACCGGGGAGCTGTTTTTT. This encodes CASSQVDRNTGELFF.

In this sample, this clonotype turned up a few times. The CDR3 bases are TGTGCCAGCATGGGGAGCCGGACTAGCGGCAATGGGGAGCAGTTCTTC. Amino acid sequence: CASMGSRTSGNGEQFF. The rearrangement joins TRBV2 to TRBJ2-1, with 10 bases that match TRBD2. Looked up from germline, CDR1 is SNHLY and CDR2 is FYNNEI. After removal of 7 bases from V and 10 bases from J, the junction contained 16 bases not matched to a gene. The CDR3 runs to 16 residues. Complete variable domain (other parts from reference TRBV2 and TRBJ2-1): EPEVTQTPSHQVTQMGQEVILRCVPISNHLYFYWYRQILGQKVEFLVSFYNNEISEKSEIFDDQFSVERPDGSNFTLKIRSTKLEDSAMYFCASMGSRTSGNGEQFFGPGTRLTVL.

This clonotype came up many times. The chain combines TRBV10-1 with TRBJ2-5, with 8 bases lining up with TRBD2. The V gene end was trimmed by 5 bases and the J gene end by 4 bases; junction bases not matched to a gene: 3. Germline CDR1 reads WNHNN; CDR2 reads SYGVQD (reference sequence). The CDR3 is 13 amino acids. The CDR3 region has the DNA TGCGCCAGCAGTCCTCTAGCGGGAGAGACCCAGTACTTC. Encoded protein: CASSPLAGETQYF.

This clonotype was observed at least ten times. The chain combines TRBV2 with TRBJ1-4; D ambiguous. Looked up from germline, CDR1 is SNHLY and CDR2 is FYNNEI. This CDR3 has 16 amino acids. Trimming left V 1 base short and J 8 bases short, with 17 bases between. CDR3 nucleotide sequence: TGTGCCAGCAGTGAAGATTTGGGCCCCGGGGTGGAAAAACTGTTTTTT. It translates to CASSEDLGPGVEKLFF.

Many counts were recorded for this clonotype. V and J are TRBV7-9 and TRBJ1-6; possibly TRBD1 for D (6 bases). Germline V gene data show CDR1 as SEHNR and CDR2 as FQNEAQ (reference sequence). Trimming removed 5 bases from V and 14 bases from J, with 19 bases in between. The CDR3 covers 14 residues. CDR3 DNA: TGTGCCAGCAGCCACCTGGGGCAGGGGCCGACCCTCCACTTT. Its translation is CASSHLGQGPTLHF. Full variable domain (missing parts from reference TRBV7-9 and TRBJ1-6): DTGVSQNPRHKITKRGQNVTFRCDPISEHNRLYWYRQTLGQGPEFLTYFQNEAQLEKSRLLSDRFSAERPKGSFSTLEIQRTEQGDSAMYLCASSHLGQGPTLHFGNGTRLTVT.

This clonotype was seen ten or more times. CDR3 loop: CASSLAGLALDEQFF. CDR3 in DNA: TGTGCCAGCAGCTTAGCCGGACTAGCGCTAGATGAGCAGTTCTTC. The rearrangement uses TRBV7-2 and TRBJ2-1; 9 nucleotides line up with TRBD2. J gave up 8 bases and V 0 bases, and 5 bases lay outside the gene matches. Germline CDR1 reads SGHTA; CDR2 reads FQGNSA. CDR3 length equals 15 residues.

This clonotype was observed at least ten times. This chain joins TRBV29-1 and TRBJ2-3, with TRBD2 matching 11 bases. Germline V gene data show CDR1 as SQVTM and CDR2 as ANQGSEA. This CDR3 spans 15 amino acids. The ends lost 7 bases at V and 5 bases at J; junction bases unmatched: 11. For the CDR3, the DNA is TGCAGCGCTACCGGGACCGGACTAGCGGGAGATACGCAGTATTTT. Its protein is CSATGTGLAGDTQYF.

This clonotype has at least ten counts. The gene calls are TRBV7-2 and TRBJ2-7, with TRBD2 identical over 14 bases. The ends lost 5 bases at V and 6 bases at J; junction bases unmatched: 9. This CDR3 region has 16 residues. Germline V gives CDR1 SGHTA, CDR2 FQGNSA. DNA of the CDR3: TGTGCCAGCAGCCTACCGACTAGCGGGAGGGCTCGCGAGCAGTACTTC. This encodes CASSLPTSGRAREQYF.

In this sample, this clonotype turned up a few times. The CDR3 region is CATSSSNQPQHF. The CDR3 DNA follows: TGTGCCACCAGCAGTAGTAATCAGCCCCAGCATTTT. V gene TRBV15 combines with J gene TRBJ1-5; D gene unclear. The CDR3 length is 12 residues. Germline CDR1 LNHNV, CDR2 YYDKDF (reference sequence). Trimming left V 3 bases short and J 4 bases short, with 4 bases between. The entire variable domain, with the rest obtained from reference TRBV15 and TRBJ1-5, is as follows: DAMVIQNPRYQVTQFGKPVTLSCSQTLNHNVMYWYQQKSSQAPKLLFHYYDKDFNNEADTPDNFQSRRPNTSFCFLDIRSPGLGDTAMYLCATSSSNQPQHFGDGTRLSIL.

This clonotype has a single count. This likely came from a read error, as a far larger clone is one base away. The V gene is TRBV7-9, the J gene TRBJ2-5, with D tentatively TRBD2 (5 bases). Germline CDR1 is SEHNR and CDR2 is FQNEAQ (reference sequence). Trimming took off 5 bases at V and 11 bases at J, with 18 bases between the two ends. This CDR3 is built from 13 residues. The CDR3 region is CASSRGGHNEQYF. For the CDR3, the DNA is TGTGCCAGCAGCCGTGGCGGGCACAATGAGCAGTACTTC.

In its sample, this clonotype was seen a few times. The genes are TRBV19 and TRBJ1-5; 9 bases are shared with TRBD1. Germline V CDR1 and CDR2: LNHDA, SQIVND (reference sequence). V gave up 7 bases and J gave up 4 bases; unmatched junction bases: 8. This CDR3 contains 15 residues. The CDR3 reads CASKLQGAGNQPQHF. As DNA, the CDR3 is TGTGCCAGTAAACTACAGGGGGCGGGAAATCAGCCCCAGCATTTT.

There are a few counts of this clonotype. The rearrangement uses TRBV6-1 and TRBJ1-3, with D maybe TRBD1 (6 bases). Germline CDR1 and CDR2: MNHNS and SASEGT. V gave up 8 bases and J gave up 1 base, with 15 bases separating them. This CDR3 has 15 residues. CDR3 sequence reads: CASRLDSASGNTIYF. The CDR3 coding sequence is TGTGCCAGCCGACTGGACAGTGCTTCTGGAAACACCATATATTTT.

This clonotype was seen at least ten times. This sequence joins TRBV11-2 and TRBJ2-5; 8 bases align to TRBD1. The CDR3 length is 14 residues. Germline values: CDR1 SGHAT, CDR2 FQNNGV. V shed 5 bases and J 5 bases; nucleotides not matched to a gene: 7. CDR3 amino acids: CASSDTGGWETQYF. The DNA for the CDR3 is TGTGCCAGCAGCGACACAGGGGGATGGGAGACCCAGTACTTC.

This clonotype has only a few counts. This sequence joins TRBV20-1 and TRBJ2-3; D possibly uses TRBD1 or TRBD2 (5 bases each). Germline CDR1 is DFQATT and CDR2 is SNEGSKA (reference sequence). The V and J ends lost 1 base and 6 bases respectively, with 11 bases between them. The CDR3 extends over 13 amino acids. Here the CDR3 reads CSARGVGTDTQYF. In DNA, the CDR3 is TGCAGTGCTAGAGGTGTTGGGACGGATACGCAGTATTTT.